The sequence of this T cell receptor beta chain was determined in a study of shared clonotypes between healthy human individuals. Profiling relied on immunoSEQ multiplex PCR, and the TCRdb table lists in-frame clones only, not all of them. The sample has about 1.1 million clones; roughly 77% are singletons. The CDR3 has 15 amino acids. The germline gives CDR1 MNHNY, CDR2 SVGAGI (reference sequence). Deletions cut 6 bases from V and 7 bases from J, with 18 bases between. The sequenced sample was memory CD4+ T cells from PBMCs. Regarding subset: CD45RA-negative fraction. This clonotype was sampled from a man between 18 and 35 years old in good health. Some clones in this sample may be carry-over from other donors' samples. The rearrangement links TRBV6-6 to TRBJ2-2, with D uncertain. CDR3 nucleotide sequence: TGTGCCAGCAGGTTTTCTGGCACGCTCCGCGGGGAGCTGTTTTTT. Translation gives CASRFSGTLRGELFF.